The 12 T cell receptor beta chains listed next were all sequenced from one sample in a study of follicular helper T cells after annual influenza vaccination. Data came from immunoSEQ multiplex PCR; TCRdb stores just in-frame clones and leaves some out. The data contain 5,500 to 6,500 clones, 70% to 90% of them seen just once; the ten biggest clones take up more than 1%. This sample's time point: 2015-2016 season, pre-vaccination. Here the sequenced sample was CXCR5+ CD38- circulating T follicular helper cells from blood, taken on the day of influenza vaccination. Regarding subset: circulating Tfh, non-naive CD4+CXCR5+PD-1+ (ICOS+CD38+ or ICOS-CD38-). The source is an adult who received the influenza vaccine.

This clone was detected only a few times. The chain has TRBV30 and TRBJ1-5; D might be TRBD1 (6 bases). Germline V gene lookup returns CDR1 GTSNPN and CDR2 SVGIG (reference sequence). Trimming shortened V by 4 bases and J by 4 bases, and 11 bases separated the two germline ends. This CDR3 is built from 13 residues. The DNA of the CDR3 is TGTGCCTGGAACAGGGAGAAGAATCAGCCCCAGCATTTT. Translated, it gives CAWNREKNQPQHF.

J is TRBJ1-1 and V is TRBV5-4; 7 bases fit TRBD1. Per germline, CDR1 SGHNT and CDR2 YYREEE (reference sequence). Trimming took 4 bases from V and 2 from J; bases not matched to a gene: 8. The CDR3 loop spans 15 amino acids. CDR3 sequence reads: CASSPRQGLNTEAFF. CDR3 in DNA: TGTGCCAGCAGCCCGAGACAGGGTCTAAACACTGAAGCTTTCTTT. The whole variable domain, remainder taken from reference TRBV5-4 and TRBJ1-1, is ETGVTQSPTHLIKTRGQQVTLRCSSQSGHNTVSWYQQALGQGPQFIFQYYREEENGRGNFPPRFSGLQFPNYSSELNVNALELDDSALYLCASSPRQGLNTEAFFGQGTRLTVV.

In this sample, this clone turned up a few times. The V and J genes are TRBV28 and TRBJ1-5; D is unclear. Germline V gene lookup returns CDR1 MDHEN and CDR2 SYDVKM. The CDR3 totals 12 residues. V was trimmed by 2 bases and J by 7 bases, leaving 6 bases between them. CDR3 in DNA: TGTGCCAGCAGTTTAGAAGGGCAGCCCCAGCATTTT. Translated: CASSLEGQPQHF.

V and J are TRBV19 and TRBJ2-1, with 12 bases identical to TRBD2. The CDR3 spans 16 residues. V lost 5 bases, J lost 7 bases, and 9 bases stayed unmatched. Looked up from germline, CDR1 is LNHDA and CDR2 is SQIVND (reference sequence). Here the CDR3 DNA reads TGTGCCAGTAGTCCAACCAGGCTAGCGGGGGGGAATGAGCAGTTCTTC. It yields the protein CASSPTRLAGGNEQFF.

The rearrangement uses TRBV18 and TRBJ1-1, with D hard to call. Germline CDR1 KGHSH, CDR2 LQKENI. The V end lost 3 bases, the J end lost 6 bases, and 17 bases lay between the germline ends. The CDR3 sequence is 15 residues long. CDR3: CASSPPHTGVPEAFF. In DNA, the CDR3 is TGTGCCAGCTCACCTCCACATACCGGGGTACCTGAAGCTTTCTTT.

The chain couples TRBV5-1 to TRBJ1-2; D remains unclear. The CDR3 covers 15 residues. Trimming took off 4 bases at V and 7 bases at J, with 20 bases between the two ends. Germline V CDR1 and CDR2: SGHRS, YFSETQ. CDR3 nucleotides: TGCGCCAGCAGCCTTGGAGATCTCGGGGTCTCTGGCTACACCTTC. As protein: CASSLGDLGVSGYTF.

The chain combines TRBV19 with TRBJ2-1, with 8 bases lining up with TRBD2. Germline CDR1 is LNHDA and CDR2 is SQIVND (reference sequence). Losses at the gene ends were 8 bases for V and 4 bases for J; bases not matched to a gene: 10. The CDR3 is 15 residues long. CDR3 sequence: CASSLLAGGYNEQFF. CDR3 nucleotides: TGTGCCAGTTCCCTTCTAGCGGGCGGATACAATGAGCAGTTCTTC.

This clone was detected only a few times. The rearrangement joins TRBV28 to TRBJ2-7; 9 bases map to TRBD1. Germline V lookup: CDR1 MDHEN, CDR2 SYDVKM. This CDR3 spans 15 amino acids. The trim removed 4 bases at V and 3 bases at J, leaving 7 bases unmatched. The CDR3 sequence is CASSSAGQGLYEQYF. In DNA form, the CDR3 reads TGTGCCAGCAGTTCCGCGGGACAGGGCCTCTACGAGCAGTACTTC.

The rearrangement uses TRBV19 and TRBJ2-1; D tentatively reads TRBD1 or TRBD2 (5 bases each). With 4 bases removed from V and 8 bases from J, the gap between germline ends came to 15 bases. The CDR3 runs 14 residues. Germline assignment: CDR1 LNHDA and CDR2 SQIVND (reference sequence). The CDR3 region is CASSRGSDGDEQFF. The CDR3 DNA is TGTGCCAGTAGTAGGGGGTCGGACGGGGATGAGCAGTTCTTC.

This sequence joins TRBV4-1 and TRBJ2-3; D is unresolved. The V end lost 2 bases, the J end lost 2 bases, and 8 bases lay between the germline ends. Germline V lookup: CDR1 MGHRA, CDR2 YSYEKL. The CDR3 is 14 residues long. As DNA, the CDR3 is TGCGCCAGCAGCCAATCTCCAGCCACAGATACGCAGTATTTT. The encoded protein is CASSQSPATDTQYF.

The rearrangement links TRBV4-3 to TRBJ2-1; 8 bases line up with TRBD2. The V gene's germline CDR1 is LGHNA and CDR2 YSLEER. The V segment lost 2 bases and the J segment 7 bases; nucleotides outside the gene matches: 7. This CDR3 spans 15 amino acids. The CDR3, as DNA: TGCGCCAGCAGCCAAATGGCGGGAGGTCGAAATGAGCAGTTCTTC. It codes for CASSQMAGGRNEQFF.

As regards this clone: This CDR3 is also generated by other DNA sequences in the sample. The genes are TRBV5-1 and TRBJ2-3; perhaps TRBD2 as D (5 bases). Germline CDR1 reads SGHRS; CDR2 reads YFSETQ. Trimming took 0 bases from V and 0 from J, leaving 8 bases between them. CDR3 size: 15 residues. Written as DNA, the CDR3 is TGCGCCAGCAGCTTGGACGGAGGTAGCACAGATACGCAGTATTTT. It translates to CASSLDGGSTDTQYF.